One T cell receptor (beta chain) is described in this entry. Its specificity is unknown. The sample belongs to a study of shared clonotypes between healthy human individuals. Findings of the study overall: Investigators collected only blood, and repertoires in tissues likely differ.

V was clipped by 4 bases and J by 0 bases, with 10 bases between them. Germline CDR1 reads MGHRA; CDR2 reads YSYEKL. The CDR3 runs 15 residues. Deep was the level used in running the assay. Original analysis: ImmunoSEQ junction-only sequences lacked quality scores, so their filtering differed. Only in-frame clones appear in the TCRdb table, and some are missing; sequencing was by immunoSEQ multiplex PCR. For V, J and clone size, that table is used; D and trimming come from the DNA. The sample shows about 490,000 clones, 65% to 80% of them seen only once. Only Caucasian adults living in Nashville, Tennessee served as donors.

The chain joins TRBV4-1 to TRBJ1-3; D remains unclear. Input material: PBMCs. The sequence derives from a woman aged 40 to 55 in good health. Some clones in this sample may be carry-over from other donors' samples. CDR3 sequence reads: CASSPNLSSGNTIYF. CDR3 DNA sequence: TGCGCCAGCAGCCCCAACTTAAGCTCTGGAAACACCATATATTTT.